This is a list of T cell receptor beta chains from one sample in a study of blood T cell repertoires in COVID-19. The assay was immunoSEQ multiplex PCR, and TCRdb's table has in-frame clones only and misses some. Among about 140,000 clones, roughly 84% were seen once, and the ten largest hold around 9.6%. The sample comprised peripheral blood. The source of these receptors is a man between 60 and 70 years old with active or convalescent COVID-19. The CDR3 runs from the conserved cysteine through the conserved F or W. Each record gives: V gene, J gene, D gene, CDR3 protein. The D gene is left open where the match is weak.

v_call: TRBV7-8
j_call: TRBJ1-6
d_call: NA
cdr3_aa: CASSSSQGYNSPLHF

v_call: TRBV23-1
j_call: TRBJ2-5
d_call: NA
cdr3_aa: CASTLGRGETQYF

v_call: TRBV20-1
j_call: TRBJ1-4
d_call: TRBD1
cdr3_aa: CSASRGPLATNEKLFF

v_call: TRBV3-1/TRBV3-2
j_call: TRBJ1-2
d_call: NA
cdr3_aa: CASSQARDYYGYTF

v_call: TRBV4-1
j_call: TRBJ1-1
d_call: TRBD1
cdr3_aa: CASSQNRGGNTEAFF

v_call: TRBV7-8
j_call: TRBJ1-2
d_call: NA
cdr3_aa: CASSPRRDTRNAGYGYTF

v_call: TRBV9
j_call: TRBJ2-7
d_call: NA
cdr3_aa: CASSPHRDVWSYEQYF

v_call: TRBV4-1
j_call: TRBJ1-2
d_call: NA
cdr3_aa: CASSQDTAGWGYTF

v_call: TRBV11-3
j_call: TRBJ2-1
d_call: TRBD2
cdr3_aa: CASSLAGGYNEQFF

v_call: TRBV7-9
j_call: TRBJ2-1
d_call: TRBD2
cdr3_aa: CASSRGLAGVAEQFF

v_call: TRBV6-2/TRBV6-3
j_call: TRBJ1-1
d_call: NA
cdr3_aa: CASRYLRGQGTNTEAFF

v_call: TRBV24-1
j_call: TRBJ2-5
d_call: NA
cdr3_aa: CATSDLNQKGGFETQYF

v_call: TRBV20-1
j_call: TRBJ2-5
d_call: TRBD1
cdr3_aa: CSASATGGQETQYF

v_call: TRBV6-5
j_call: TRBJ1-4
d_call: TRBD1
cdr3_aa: CASSLGQGHNEKLFF

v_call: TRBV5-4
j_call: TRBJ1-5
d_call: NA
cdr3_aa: CASSLDLSSNQPQHF

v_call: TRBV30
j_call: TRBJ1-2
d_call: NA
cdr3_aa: CAWSGTREGYGYTF

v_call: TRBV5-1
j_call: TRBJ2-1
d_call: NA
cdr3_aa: CASSFTSNLYNEQFF

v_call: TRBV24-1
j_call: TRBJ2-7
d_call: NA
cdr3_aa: CATSDPGSGEQYF

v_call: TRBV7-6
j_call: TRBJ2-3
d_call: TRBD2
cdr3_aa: CASSLGVASGVTDTQYF

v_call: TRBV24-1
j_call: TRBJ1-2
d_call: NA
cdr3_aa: CATSDAGVSYGYTF

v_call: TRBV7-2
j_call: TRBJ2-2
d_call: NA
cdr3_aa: CASSFKGQVVGELFF

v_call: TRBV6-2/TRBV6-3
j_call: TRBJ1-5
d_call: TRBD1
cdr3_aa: CASSSTGGRNQPQHF

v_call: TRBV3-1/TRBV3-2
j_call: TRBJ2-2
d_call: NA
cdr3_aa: CANSRLGVTGELFF

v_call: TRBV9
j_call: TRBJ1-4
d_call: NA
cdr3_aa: CASSVAGELATNEKLFF

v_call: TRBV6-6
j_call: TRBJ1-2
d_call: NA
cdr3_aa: CASSRGGGGGGYTF

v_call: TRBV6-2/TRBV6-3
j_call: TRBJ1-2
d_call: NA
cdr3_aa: CASSPTRGRDGYTF

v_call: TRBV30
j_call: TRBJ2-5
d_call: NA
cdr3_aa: CAWSRRGVFQETQYF

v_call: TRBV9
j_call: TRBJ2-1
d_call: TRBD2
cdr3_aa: CASSALAGGQYNEQFF

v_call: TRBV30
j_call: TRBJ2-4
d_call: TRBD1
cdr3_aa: CAWNSRDRGTWTAKNIQYF

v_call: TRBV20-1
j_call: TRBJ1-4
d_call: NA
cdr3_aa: CSASESARQNEKLFF

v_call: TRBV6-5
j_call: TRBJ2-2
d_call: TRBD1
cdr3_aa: CASSPSTGGAGELFF

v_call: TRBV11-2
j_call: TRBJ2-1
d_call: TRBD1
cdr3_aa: CASSLWVGQGALNEQFF

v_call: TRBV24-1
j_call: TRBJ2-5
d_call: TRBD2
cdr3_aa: CATSERGGEETQYF

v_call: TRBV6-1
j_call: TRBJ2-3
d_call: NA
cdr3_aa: CASSEYRSTDTQYF

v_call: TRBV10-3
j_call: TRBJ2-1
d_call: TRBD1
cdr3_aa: CAISENRGDEQFF

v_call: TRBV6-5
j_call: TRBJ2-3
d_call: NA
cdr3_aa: CASSYGSGRADTQYF

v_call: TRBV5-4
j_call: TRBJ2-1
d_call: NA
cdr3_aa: CASSLMTGVQFF

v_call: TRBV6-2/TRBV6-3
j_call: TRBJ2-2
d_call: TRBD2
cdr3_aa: CASSLTHGGANTGELFF

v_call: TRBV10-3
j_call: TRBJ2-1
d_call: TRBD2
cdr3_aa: CAITESSGSFNEQFF

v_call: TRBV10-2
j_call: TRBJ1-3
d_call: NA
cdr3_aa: CASSALLGVWGNTIYF

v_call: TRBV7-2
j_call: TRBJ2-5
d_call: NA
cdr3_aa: CASSLAVGAETQYF

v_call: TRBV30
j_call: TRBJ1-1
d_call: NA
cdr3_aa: CAWTGMNTEAFF

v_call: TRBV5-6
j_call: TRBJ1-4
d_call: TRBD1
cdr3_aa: CASSGQGAGEKLFF

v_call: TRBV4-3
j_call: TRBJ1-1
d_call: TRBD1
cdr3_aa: CASSRGQGIMNTEAFF

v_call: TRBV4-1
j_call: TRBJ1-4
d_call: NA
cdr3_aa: CASSHYTEKLFF

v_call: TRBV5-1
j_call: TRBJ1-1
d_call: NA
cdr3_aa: CASSFGGPLTEAFF

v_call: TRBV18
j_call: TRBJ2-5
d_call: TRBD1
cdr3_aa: CASSPSRGLQETQYF

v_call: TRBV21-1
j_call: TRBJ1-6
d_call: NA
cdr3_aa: CASTKERQDHNSPRSPLHF